The TCR beta chain under discussion was sequenced for a study of OX40 agonist ivuxolimab in advanced cancers. Produced via immunoSEQ multiplex PCR; TCRdb's table is partial and in-frame only. The data hold 100,000 or so clones, with about 90% observed a single time. General study results and limits: Dosing at 0.1 to 3.0 mg/kg was accompanied by clonal expansion of CD4+ and CD8+ blood T cells by week 6.

CDR1 and CDR2 (germline): SGHRS, YFSETQ. This CDR3 region has 14 residues. Losses at the gene ends were 4 bases for V and 3 bases for J; bases not matched to a gene: 4. This clone was observed a single time. What it recognizes is unknown. The rearrangement links TRBV5-1 to TRBJ2-1; TRBD2 matches at 7 bases. This material consisted of CD4+ or CD8+ T cells sorted from blood, taken in a trial of the OX40 agonist ivuxolimab. The TCR was taken from an adult with an advanced solid tumor such as melanoma, head and neck, liver or kidney cancer. CDR3 sequence: CASSTPSGYNEQFF. Written as DNA, the CDR3 is TGCGCCAGCAGCACTCCTAGCGGCTACAATGAGCAGTTCTTC.